This section outlines one T cell receptor beta chain sequence together with its context. CDR1 is MNHNS and CDR2 is SASEGT in the germline V gene. Trimming took 0 bases from V and 5 from J; bases not matched to a gene: 6. This CDR3 has 16 residues. The assay was immunoSEQ multiplex PCR, and TCRdb's table has in-frame clones only and misses some. The sample shows 200,000 to 250,000 clones, over 80% of them seen only once. The data were obtained in a study of cytomegalovirus exposure and HLA in healthy donors. The donors were part of the 120-subject validation cohort, which stood apart from the roughly 680-subject first cohort.

The material sequenced was PBMCs. The V gene is TRBV6-1, the J gene TRBJ2-5, with TRBD2 identical over 10 bases. This TCR came from a woman in her 30s in good health and CMV-seropositive. CDR3 in amino acids: CASSEAGAGGHETQYF. CDR3 coding DNA: TGTGCCAGCAGTGAAGCGGGAGCGGGAGGGCATGAGACCCAGTACTTC.